The source of this T cell receptor beta chain is a study of human T cells and chemical hapten exposure (dated by TCRdb to 2020 to 2023). The study in broad terms: For sensitization, 2% DPC in acetone was applied to a roughly 2 cm by roughly 2 cm area of upper inner arm skin. Alopecia areata with under or over 50% scalp involvement, alopecia totalis and alopecia universalis were represented in the patient cohort, which was mostly female. Libraries were pooled for sequencing, and variation in per-sample TCR yields was attributed mainly to small differences in library volumes within the pool. About 27 alopecia patients gave blood for TCR sequencing at one to four time points (pre-sensitization, 2, 6 and 24 weeks). Blood samples were taken from patients before sensitization (week 0) and then at 2, 6 and about 24 weeks after DPC sensitization. In alopecia patients, the study followed how the peripheral blood TCR repertoire changed in vivo over primary and secondary sensitization to diphenylcyclopropenone (DPC), a hapten. Patch testing was performed on the upper back with Finn chambers containing 0.01% DPC, and the patch tests were scored after 6 days according to International Contact Dermatitis Research Group standards. Throughout the roughly 23-week study period, patients were also given weekly therapeutic DPC doses on the scalp.

The label giving this sample's time point can be read as: patch test 1, 2 weeks after DPC sensitization. This sample's treatment or condition label indicates: therapeutic diphenylcyclopropenone sensitization with weekly scalp DPC. Blood at each patch-test visit was drawn before the patch test was applied. To be eligible, patients had to be aged 18 to 70, diagnosed with alopecia and judged suitable for DPC therapy, while pregnant patients were excluded. Total RNA was extracted from unfractionated whole blood that had been collected in Tempus Blood RNA tubes. This clonotype turned up a few times. What this receptor recognizes is not known. No quality values exist for individual bases; no much larger clone is one base distant. Deletion took 4 bases off V and 2 bases off J, with a span of 11 bases between the germline ends. The CDR3 sequence holds 14 residues, the cysteine and phenylalanine included. Here the CDR3 DNA is all that survives: 42 bases in frame from base 1. Reading the germline V gene (reference sequence) gives CDR1 MNHEY and CDR2 SMNVEV.

Results the study describes overall, beyond this receptor: After repeated subsampling, changes were observed in the strength of the expansion versus patch-test correlation and in the threshold at which the correlation became significant. Because all patients had alopecia, a presumed autoimmune disease, the immune response of the patients might differ from that of healthy individuals. Expanded TCRs formed significantly more large CDR3 similarity clusters than pre-sensitization or healthy control sets, consistent with antigen-driven responses. DPC sensitization did not change the number of TCRs with a frequency above 1 in 1000, and there was no evidence of changes in global repertoire structure. Patch test score was positively correlated with the number of PT1 expanded TCRs, with significance at thresholds 8, 16 and 32 but not at 4.

Preparation of the library involved RACE. Reads for this sample came from a NextSeq 500. During library preparation, unique molecular identifiers were attached to individual cDNA molecules so that TCRs could be counted quantitatively and reproducibly. From each blood RNA sample, both TCR alpha and TCR beta chains were sequenced. In the authors' own workflow: The median number of TCRs per sample was 85,000 to 100,000, ranging from roughly 23,224 to 690,600. V, J and CDR3 annotation of the TCR reads was performed with the Decombinator software suite. For the PS versus PT1 abundance plots, all samples were subsampled to the same number of TCRs (28,000). Expanded TCRs were defined as absent before sensitization and observed at least eight times at the 2-week time point. In TCRdb, the public reads were trimmed at Q25 with fastp and aligned with MiXCR, with productive beta chains retained. Each entry merges the rows of one CDR3 protein and shows their most common DNA and genes. TCRdb's processing, not the authors' own work, is the source of the V and J calls. In this sample the table shows approximately 340,000 distinct CDR3 sequences, roughly 6.9% of which occur a single time. The ten largest clones take up 8.4% of the sample.

This sample comprised whole blood, obtained in connection with sensitization to the hapten diphenylcyclopropenone (DPC). This TCR derives from a woman younger than 35 with alopecia areata. Some clones in this sample may be carry-over from other donors' samples. The receptor chain draws on TRBV27 and TRBJ2-5; the D gene assignment is ambiguous. CDR3 reads: CASSSYTGQETQYF. The sequence in DNA is TGTGCCAGCAGTTCATATACCGGGCAAGAGACCCAGTACTTC.